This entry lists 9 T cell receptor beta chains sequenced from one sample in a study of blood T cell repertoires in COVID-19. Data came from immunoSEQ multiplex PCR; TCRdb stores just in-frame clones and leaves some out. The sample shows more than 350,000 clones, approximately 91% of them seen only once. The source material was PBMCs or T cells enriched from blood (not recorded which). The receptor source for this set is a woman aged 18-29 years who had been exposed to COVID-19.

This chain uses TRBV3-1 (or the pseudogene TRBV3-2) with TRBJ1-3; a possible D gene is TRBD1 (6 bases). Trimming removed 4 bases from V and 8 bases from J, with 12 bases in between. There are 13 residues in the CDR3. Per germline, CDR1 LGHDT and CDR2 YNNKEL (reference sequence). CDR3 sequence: CASSPQGRDTIYF. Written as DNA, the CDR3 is TGTGCCAGCAGCCCACAGGGAAGGGACACCATATATTTT.

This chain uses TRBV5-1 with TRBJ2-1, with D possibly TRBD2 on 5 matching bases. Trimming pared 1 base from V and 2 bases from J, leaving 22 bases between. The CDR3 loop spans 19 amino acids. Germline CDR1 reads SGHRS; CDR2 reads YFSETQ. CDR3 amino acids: CASSLPSRRTQPTYNEQFF. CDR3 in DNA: TGCGCCAGCAGCTTGCCTTCCCGACGGACTCAACCTACCTACAATGAGCAGTTCTTC.

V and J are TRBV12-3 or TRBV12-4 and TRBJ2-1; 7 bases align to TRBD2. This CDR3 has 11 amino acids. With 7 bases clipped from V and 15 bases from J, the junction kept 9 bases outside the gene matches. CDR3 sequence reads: CASTSTSPRFF. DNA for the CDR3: TGTGCCAGCACTTCGACTAGCCCGCGGTTCTTC.

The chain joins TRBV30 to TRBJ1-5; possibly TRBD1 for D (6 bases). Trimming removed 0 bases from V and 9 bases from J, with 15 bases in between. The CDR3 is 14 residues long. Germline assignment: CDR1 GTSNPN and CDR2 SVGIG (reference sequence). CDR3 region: CAWSVFGGQPPQHF. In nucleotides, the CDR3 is TGTGCCTGGAGTGTATTTGGAGGACAGCCGCCCCAGCATTTT. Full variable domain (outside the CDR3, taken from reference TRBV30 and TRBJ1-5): SQTIHQWPATLVQPVGSPLSLECTVEGTSNPNLYWYRQAAGRGLQLLFYSVGIGQISSEVPQNLSASRPQDRQFILSSKKLLLSDSGFYLCAWSVFGGQPPQHFGDGTRLSIL.

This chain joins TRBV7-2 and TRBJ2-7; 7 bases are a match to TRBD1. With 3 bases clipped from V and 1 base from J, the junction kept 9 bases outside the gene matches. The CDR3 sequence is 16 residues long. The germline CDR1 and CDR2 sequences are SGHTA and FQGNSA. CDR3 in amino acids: CASSLGILQGSYEQYF. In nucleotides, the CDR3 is TGTGCCAGCAGCTTGGGGATTCTACAGGGGTCCTACGAGCAGTACTTC.

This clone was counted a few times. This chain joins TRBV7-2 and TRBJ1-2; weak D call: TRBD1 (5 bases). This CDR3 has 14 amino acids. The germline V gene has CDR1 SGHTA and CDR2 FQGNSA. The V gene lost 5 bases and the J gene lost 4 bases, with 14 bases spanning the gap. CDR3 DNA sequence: TGTGCCAGCAGCCCCACGACCGACAGCTATGGCTACACCTTC. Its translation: CASSPTTDSYGYTF.

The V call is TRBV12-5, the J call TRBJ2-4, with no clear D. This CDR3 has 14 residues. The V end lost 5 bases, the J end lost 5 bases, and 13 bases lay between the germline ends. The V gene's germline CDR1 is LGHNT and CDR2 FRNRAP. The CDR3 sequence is CASGRRLEENIQYF. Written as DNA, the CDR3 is TGTGCTAGTGGTCGTCGATTAGAGGAAAACATTCAGTACTTC.

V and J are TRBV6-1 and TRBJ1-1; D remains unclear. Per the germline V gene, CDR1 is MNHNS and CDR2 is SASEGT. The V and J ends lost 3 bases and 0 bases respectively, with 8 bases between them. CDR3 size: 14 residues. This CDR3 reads CASSEAGLNTEAFF. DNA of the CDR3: TGTGCCAGCAGTGAGGCAGGCCTGAACACTGAAGCTTTCTTT.

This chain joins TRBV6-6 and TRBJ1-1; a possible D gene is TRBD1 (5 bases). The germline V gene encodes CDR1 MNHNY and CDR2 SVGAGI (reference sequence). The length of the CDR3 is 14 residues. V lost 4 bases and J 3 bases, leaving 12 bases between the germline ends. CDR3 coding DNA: TGTGCCAGCAGTTCGTTGGACACTGACACTGAAGCTTTCTTT. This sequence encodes CASSSLDTDTEAFF.